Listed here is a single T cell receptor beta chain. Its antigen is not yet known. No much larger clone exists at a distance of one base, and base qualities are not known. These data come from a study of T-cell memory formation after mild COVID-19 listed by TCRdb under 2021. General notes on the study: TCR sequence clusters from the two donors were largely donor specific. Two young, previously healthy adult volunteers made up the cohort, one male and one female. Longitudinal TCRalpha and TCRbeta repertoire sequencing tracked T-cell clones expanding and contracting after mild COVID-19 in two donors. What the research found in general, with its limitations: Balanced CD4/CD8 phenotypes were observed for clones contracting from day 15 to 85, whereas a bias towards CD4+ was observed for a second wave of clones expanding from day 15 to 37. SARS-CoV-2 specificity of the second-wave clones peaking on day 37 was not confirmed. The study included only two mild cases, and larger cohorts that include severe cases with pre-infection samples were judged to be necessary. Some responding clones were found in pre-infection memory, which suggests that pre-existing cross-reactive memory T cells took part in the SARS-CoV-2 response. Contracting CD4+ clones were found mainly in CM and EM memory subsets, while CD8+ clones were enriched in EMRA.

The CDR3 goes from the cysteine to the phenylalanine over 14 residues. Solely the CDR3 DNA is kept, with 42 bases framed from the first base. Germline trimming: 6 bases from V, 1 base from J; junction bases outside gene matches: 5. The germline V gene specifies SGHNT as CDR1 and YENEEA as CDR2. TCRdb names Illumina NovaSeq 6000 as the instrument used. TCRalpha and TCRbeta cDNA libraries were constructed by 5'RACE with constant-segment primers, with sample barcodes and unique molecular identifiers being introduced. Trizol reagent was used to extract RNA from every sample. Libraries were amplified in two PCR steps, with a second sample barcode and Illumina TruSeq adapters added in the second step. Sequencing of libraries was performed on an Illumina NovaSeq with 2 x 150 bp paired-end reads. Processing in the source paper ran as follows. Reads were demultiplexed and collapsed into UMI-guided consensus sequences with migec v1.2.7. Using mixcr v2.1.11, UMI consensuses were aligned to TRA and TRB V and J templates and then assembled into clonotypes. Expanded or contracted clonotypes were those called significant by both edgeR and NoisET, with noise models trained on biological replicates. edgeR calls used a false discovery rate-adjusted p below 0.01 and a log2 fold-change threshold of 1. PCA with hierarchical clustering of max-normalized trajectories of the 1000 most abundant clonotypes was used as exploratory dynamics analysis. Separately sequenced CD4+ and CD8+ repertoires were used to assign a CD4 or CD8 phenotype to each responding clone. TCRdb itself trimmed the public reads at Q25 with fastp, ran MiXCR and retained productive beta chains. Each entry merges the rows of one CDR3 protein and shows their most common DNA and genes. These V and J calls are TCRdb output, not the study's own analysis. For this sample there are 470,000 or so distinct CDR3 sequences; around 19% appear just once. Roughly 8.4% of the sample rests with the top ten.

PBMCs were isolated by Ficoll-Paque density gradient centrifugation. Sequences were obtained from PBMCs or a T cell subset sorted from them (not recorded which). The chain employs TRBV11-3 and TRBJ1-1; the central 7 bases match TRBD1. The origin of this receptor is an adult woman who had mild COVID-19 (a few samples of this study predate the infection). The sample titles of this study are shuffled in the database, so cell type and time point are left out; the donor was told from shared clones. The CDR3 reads CASRRRGQNTEAFF. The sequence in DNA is TGTGCCAGCAGACGGAGGGGGCAGAACACTGAAGCTTTCTTT.